The rows below give T cell receptor beta chains drawn from one sample of a study of early T cells in non-severe SARS-CoV-2 infection. Using its own MiXCR run on the 5' RACE reads, TCRdb lists one record per CDR3 protein. The sample carries 45,000 to 50,000 distinct CDR3 sequences, approximately 5.6% recorded once. The sequencing input was whole blood. The receptors originated from an adult who was a healthcare worker with PCR-confirmed SARS-CoV-2 infection or an uninfected control (not recorded which). The CDR3 runs from the conserved cysteine through the conserved F or W. D genes are given only for firm matches. Expanded clones get a size class; other rows say once, few or many, or leave the size out.

D gene: NA
J gene: TRBJ1-1
V gene: TRBV7-9
clone size: many
CDR3 protein: CASSFQQNTEAFF
CDR3 DNA: TGTGCCAGCAGCTTCCAACAGAACACTGAAGCTTTCTTT

D gene: NA
J gene: TRBJ2-7
V gene: TRBV14
clone size: many
CDR3 protein: CASSQDTREQYF
CDR3 DNA: TGTGCCAGCAGCCAAGATACCCGCGAGCAGTACTTC

D gene: NA
J gene: TRBJ1-1
V gene: TRBV4-3
clone size: many
CDR3 protein: CASSQDDAGYLSTEAFF
CDR3 DNA: TGCGCCAGCAGCCAAGATGACGCAGGATATTTGTCTACTGAAGCTTTCTTT

D gene: NA
J gene: TRBJ1-1
V gene: TRBV12-3/TRBV12-4
clone size: NA
CDR3 protein: CASSITIEAFF
CDR3 DNA: TGTGCCAGCAGTATAACCATTGAAGCTTTCTTT

D gene: NA
J gene: TRBJ1-1
V gene: TRBV11-2
clone size: once
CDR3 protein: CASSLPSQATEAFF
CDR3 DNA: TGTGCCAGCAGCCTCCCCTCACAGGCCACTGAAGCTTTCTTT

D gene: NA
J gene: TRBJ2-6
V gene: TRBV14
clone size: many
CDR3 protein: CASSRRTPLPSGANVLTF
CDR3 DNA: TGTGCCAGCAGCCGCCGGACACCTCTACCATCTGGGGCCAACGTCCTGACTTTC

D gene: TRBD1
J gene: TRBJ2-2
V gene: TRBV11-2
clone size: many
CDR3 protein: CASSRYQDRGRTGELFF
CDR3 DNA: TGTGCCAGCAGCCGCTACCAGGACAGGGGGCGGACCGGGGAGCTGTTTTTT

D gene: NA
J gene: TRBJ2-3
V gene: TRBV6-5
clone size: few
CDR3 protein: CASSYSIGRSTDTQYF
CDR3 DNA: TGTGCCAGCAGTTACTCGATAGGACGAAGCACAGATACGCAGTATTTT

D gene: NA
J gene: TRBJ1-4
V gene: TRBV6-5
clone size: few
CDR3 protein: CASSYSGAPREKLFF
CDR3 DNA: TGTGCCAGCAGTTACTCTGGGGCACCCCGGGAAAAACTGTTTTTT

D gene: NA
J gene: TRBJ2-2
V gene: TRBV2
clone size: NA
CDR3 protein: CASGGDSYSNTGELFF
CDR3 DNA: TGTGCCAGCGGTGGAGACAGCTACTCGAACACCGGGGAGCTGTTTTTT

D gene: NA
J gene: TRBJ2-7
V gene: TRBV15
clone size: NA
CDR3 protein: CATSRDEGNEQYF
CDR3 DNA: TGTGCCACCAGCAGAGATGAGGGGAACGAGCAGTACTTC

D gene: NA
J gene: TRBJ1-6
V gene: TRBV6-6
clone size: many
CDR3 protein: CAVSGGSPLHF
CDR3 DNA: TGTGCCGTTAGCGGAGGGTCACCCCTCCACTTT

D gene: TRBD1
J gene: TRBJ2-7
V gene: TRBV6-1
clone size: many
CDR3 protein: CASSEGGQRTYEQYF
CDR3 DNA: TGTGCCAGCAGTGAAGGGGGACAGCGTACCTACGAGCAGTACTTC

D gene: NA
J gene: TRBJ2-1
V gene: TRBV7-2
clone size: NA
CDR3 protein: CASSLRLGLDRPREQFF
CDR3 DNA: TGTGCCAGCAGCTTAAGACTCGGGCTAGACCGCCCGCGTGAGCAGTTCTTC

D gene: NA
J gene: TRBJ2-7
V gene: TRBV6-2/TRBV6-3
clone size: many
CDR3 protein: CASSPDRDFSYEQYF
CDR3 DNA: TGTGCCAGCAGCCCCGACAGGGACTTCTCCTACGAGCAGTACTTC

D gene: NA
J gene: TRBJ1-2
V gene: TRBV11-1
clone size: many
CDR3 protein: CASSRDGTYGYTF
CDR3 DNA: TGTGCCAGCAGCAGGGACGGGACCTATGGCTACACCTTC

D gene: TRBD1
J gene: TRBJ2-5
V gene: TRBV27
clone size: many
CDR3 protein: CASSRDRDWTQYF
CDR3 DNA: TGTGCCAGCAGCCGAGACAGGGATTGGACCCAGTACTTC

D gene: NA
J gene: TRBJ1-2
V gene: TRBV3-1
clone size: once
CDR3 protein: CASSQDAPEGGYTF
CDR3 DNA: TGTGCCAGCAGCCAAGATGCGCCTGAGGGCGGCTACACCTTC

D gene: TRBD1
J gene: TRBJ2-2
V gene: TRBV5-5
clone size: few
CDR3 protein: CASSRWGGDRASGELFF
CDR3 DNA: TGTGCCAGCAGCCGCTGGGGGGGGGACAGGGCGTCCGGGGAGCTGTTTTTT

D gene: TRBD1
J gene: TRBJ1-2
V gene: TRBV5-1
clone size: NA
CDR3 protein: CASSLAGTGSGGYTF
CDR3 DNA: TGCGCCAGCAGCTTGGCCGGGACAGGGAGCGGTGGCTACACCTTC

D gene: NA
J gene: TRBJ1-6
V gene: TRBV12-3/TRBV12-4
clone size: many
CDR3 protein: CASSLTRGNSPLHF
CDR3 DNA: TGTGCCAGCAGTTTGACCCGGGGGAATTCACCCCTCCACTTT

D gene: NA
J gene: TRBJ1-2
V gene: TRBV7-9
clone size: many
CDR3 protein: CASSIENREYGYTF
CDR3 DNA: TGTGCCAGCAGCATCGAGAACAGGGAGTATGGCTACACCTTC

D gene: TRBD2
J gene: TRBJ2-7
V gene: TRBV30
clone size: many
CDR3 protein: CAWSSSTAGGLPGEQYF
CDR3 DNA: TGTGCCTGGAGTTCCAGTACTGCGGGAGGGCTGCCGGGCGAGCAGTACTTC

D gene: NA
J gene: TRBJ2-1
V gene: TRBV18
clone size: many
CDR3 protein: CASSPGHNEQFF
CDR3 DNA: TGTGCCAGCTCACCTGGTCACAATGAGCAGTTCTTC

D gene: TRBD2
J gene: TRBJ2-3
V gene: TRBV4-2
clone size: few
CDR3 protein: CASRTSGGADTQYF
CDR3 DNA: TGTGCCAGCAGGACTAGCGGGGGGGCAGATACGCAGTATTTT

D gene: TRBD1
J gene: TRBJ1-1
V gene: TRBV6-5
clone size: many
CDR3 protein: CASIDRGGTEAFF
CDR3 DNA: TGTGCCAGCATTGACAGGGGGGGCACTGAAGCTTTCTTT

D gene: TRBD1
J gene: TRBJ2-1
V gene: TRBV6-4
clone size: few
CDR3 protein: CASSPGQGQANEQFF
CDR3 DNA: TGTGCCAGCAGCCCCGGACAGGGCCAGGCCAATGAGCAGTTCTTC

D gene: NA
J gene: TRBJ2-1
V gene: TRBV13
clone size: few
CDR3 protein: CASSLTQPSYNEQFF
CDR3 DNA: TGTGCCAGCAGCTTAACACAGCCATCCTACAATGAGCAGTTCTTC

D gene: TRBD2
J gene: TRBJ2-1
V gene: TRBV13
clone size: many
CDR3 protein: CASSFRLAGYNEQFF
CDR3 DNA: TGTGCCAGCAGCTTCCGACTAGCGGGGTACAATGAGCAGTTCTTC

D gene: TRBD2
J gene: TRBJ2-1
V gene: TRBV9
clone size: once
CDR3 protein: CASSVVGVAGGEQFF
CDR3 DNA: TGTGCCAGCAGCGTAGTTGGTGTAGCGGGAGGTGAGCAGTTCTTC

D gene: TRBD1
J gene: TRBJ2-3
V gene: TRBV12-3/TRBV12-4
clone size: many
CDR3 protein: CASSRGTGVSDTQYF
CDR3 DNA: TGTGCCAGCAGCCGGGGGACAGGCGTTTCAGATACGCAGTATTTT

D gene: NA
J gene: TRBJ2-2
V gene: TRBV6-2/TRBV6-3
clone size: NA
CDR3 protein: CASSPPRRGELFF
CDR3 DNA: TGTGCCAGCAGTCCCCCCCGGCGCGGGGAGCTGTTTTTT

D gene: TRBD1
J gene: TRBJ1-1
V gene: TRBV29-1
clone size: few
CDR3 protein: CSVGKGLQGALNTEAFF
CDR3 DNA: TGCAGCGTCGGAAAAGGGTTACAGGGGGCGTTGAACACTGAAGCTTTCTTT

D gene: TRBD1
J gene: TRBJ1-1
V gene: TRBV18
clone size: many
CDR3 protein: CASSPKGTGPTEAFF
CDR3 DNA: TGTGCCAGCTCACCGAAAGGGACAGGTCCCACTGAAGCTTTCTTT

D gene: NA
J gene: TRBJ2-5
V gene: TRBV4-1
clone size: few
CDR3 protein: CASSQDPLGGETQYF
CDR3 DNA: TGCGCCAGCAGCCAAGATCCGCTAGGCGGCGAGACCCAGTACTTC

D gene: NA
J gene: TRBJ1-5
V gene: TRBV29-1
clone size: NA
CDR3 protein: CSAGWSNQPQHF
CDR3 DNA: TGCAGCGCTGGGTGGAGCAATCAGCCCCAGCATTTT

D gene: NA
J gene: TRBJ2-7
V gene: TRBV7-9
clone size: NA
CDR3 protein: CASSPTRGGDEQYF
CDR3 DNA: TGTGCCAGCAGCCCAACACGCGGCGGGGACGAGCAGTACTTC

D gene: TRBD1
J gene: TRBJ1-6
V gene: TRBV5-1
clone size: many
CDR3 protein: CASSFGGQGHSPLHF
CDR3 DNA: TGCGCCAGCAGCTTTGGGGGACAGGGACATTCACCCCTCCACTTT

D gene: TRBD1
J gene: TRBJ1-6
V gene: TRBV6-5
clone size: few
CDR3 protein: CASSVDRGIRNSPLHF
CDR3 DNA: TGTGCCAGCAGTGTTGACAGGGGGATTCGGAATTCACCCCTCCACTTT

D gene: TRBD2
J gene: TRBJ2-4
V gene: TRBV29-1
clone size: NA
CDR3 protein: CSVEGGIAKNIQYF
CDR3 DNA: TGCAGCGTTGAGGGGGGGATCGCCAAAAACATTCAGTACTTC

D gene: NA
J gene: TRBJ1-5
V gene: TRBV19
clone size: few
CDR3 protein: CASTGQISNQPQHF
CDR3 DNA: TGTGCCAGCACCGGGCAGATTAGCAATCAGCCCCAGCATTTT

D gene: NA
J gene: TRBJ2-1
V gene: TRBV7-2
clone size: medium-sized
CDR3 protein: CASSPRVGGHEQFF
CDR3 DNA: TGTGCCAGCAGCCCGCGCGTCGGGGGGCATGAGCAGTTCTTC

D gene: NA
J gene: TRBJ1-2
V gene: TRBV2
clone size: many
CDR3 protein: CASSEEFNGYTF
CDR3 DNA: TGTGCCAGCAGTGAAGAGTTCAATGGCTACACCTTC

D gene: TRBD2
J gene: TRBJ2-1
V gene: TRBV29-1
clone size: many
CDR3 protein: CSVEVTSGSGEQFF
CDR3 DNA: TGCAGCGTTGAAGTCACTAGCGGGAGTGGTGAGCAGTTCTTC

D gene: NA
J gene: TRBJ2-2
V gene: TRBV5-1
clone size: few
CDR3 protein: CASSLFPLGGGLAGELFF
CDR3 DNA: TGCGCCAGCAGCTTGTTTCCCCTAGGGGGAGGCCTGGCCGGGGAGCTGTTTTTT